The next 23 T cell receptor beta chains were all read from a single sample in a study of T-cell reconstitution after alpha-beta-depleted transplantation in children. TCRbeta library construction was performed incorporating unique molecular identifiers. Via MiXCR, TCRdb re-called the PCR reads, giving one row per CDR3 protein. This sample carries some 840,000 distinct CDR3 sequences, less than 20% of them seen once, and the ten largest clones take roughly 5%. The input for sequencing was PBMCs, mostly from graft donor cells, taken 360 days after TCRalphabeta/CD19-depleted stem cell transplant. The receptor set was obtained from a male patient between 5 and 17 years old who had a stem cell transplant for acute lymphoblastic leukemia, so the T cells may come from the graft donor.

This clonotype was counted between two and nine times. V usage is TRBV6-2 or TRBV6-3 and J usage is TRBJ2-2; 10 bases agree with TRBD2. The CDR3 length is 12 residues. Germline V gives CDR1 MNHEY, CDR2 SVGEGT. The V segment lost 5 bases and the J segment 14 bases; nucleotides outside the gene matches: 5. The CDR3: CASSQTSGSLFF. For the CDR3, the DNA is TGTGCCAGCAGTCAGACTAGCGGGTCCCTGTTTTTT.

With regard to this clonotype: A much larger clone differs from this one at a single base, so this may be a read error. J is TRBJ2-1 and V is TRBV5-1, with 8 nucleotides matching TRBD2. CDR1 is SGHRS, CDR2 YFSETQ, per germline. Trimming removed 4 bases from V and 2 bases from J; junction bases left unmatched: 5. The CDR3 loop spans 15 amino acids. CDR3 nucleotides: TGCGCCAGCAGCCAAAGCGGGAGCCCCTACAATGAGCAGTTCTTC. It encodes CASSQSGSPYNEQFF.

This clonotype has just a few counts. The V gene is TRBV12-3 or TRBV12-4, the J gene TRBJ2-7, with TRBD2 matching 7 bases. The CDR3 contains 13 residues. The ends lost 8 bases at V and 5 bases at J; junction bases unmatched: 9. CDR3: CASGEGGINEQYF. For the CDR3, the DNA is TGTGCCAGCGGGGAGGGAGGGATAAACGAGCAGTACTTC.

Notes on this clonotype: The junction differs from germline at one of its ends, possibly a read error. For the CDR3, the DNA is TGTGCCATCAGCCCCGGGCTCCCGGACATTCAGTACTTC. This translates into CAISPGLPDIQYF. This rearrangement joins TRBV5-6 to TRBJ2-4; the D is unclear. There are 13 residues in the CDR3. Looked up from germline, CDR1 is SGHDT and CDR2 is YYEEEE. Full variable domain (outside the CDR3, taken from reference TRBV5-6 and TRBJ2-4): DAGVTQSPTHLIKTRGQQVTLRCSPKSGHDTVSWYQQALGQGPQFIFQYYEEEERQRGNFPDRFSGHQFPNYSSELNVNALLLGDSALYLCAISPGLPDIQYFGAGTRLSVL.

This clonotype appeared many times. V is TRBV4-2 and J is TRBJ2-5; TRBD1 might be the D (6 bases). The CDR3 covers 18 residues. Per germline, CDR1 LGHNA and CDR2 YNFKEQ. With 0 bases removed from V and 5 bases from J, the gap between germline ends came to 22 bases. CDR3 protein: CASSQDPQTSQGWETQYF. The CDR3, as DNA: TGTGCCAGCAGCCAAGACCCGCAAACCTCACAGGGTTGGGAGACCCAGTACTTC.

A few counts support this clonotype. This chain joins TRBV4-1 and TRBJ2-1, with D possibly TRBD2 on 6 matching bases. The germline V gene encodes CDR1 MGHRA and CDR2 YSYEKL. V lost 4 bases to trimming and J lost 5 bases, with 15 bases between them. The CDR3 has 15 residues. For the CDR3, the DNA is TGCGCCAGCAGCCCGGGACTCTTATCCAACAATGAGCAGTTCTTC. Translated, it gives CASSPGLLSNNEQFF.

The chain carries TRBV3-1 and TRBJ2-1; no definite D call. There are 14 residues in the CDR3. Per the germline V gene, CDR1 is LGHDT and CDR2 is YNNKEL (reference sequence). V shed 1 base and J shed 11 bases, with 15 bases lying between them. The CDR3 sequence: CASSQVVAQAKQFF. The DNA for the CDR3 is TGTGCCAGCAGCCAAGTAGTCGCCCAAGCCAAGCAGTTCTTC.

The V gene is TRBV12-3 or TRBV12-4, the J gene TRBJ1-5, with D unclear. V gave up 5 bases and J gave up 5 bases, with 16 bases separating them. The CDR3 loop spans 15 amino acids. The CDR3 loop is CASSGVLSGDQPQHF. In DNA form, the CDR3 reads TGTGCCAGCAGTGGGGTGTTATCCGGCGATCAGCCCCAGCATTTT.

Ten or more counts support this clonotype. The V and J genes are TRBV6-5 and TRBJ2-7, with 7 bases aligning to TRBD1. This CDR3 is 14 amino acids long. CDR1 and CDR2 from the germline V gene are MNHEY and SVGAGI. After removal of 2 bases from V and 1 base from J, the junction contained 2 bases not matched to a gene. The CDR3 sequence: CASSYDRVSYEQYF. The CDR3 DNA reads as TGTGCCAGCAGTTACGACAGGGTTTCCTACGAGCAGTACTTC.

V usage is TRBV5-6 and J usage is TRBJ1-4; 7 bases fit TRBD1. Germline CDR1 reads SGHDT; CDR2 reads YYEEEE. J gave up 6 bases and V 4 bases, and 6 bases lay outside the gene matches. CDR3 length equals 14 residues. CDR3: CASSLDTGDEKLFF. The CDR3 DNA reads TGTGCCAGCAGCCTCGACACAGGGGATGAAAAACTGTTTTTT.

This clonotype has more than one count but fewer than ten. The genes are TRBV21-1 and TRBJ2-2; the table's D call, TRBD2, was not checked against the DNA. TRBV21-1 is flagged as a pseudogene. The CDR3 is made up of 15 amino acids. Here the CDR3 DNA reads TGTGCCAGCAGCAAATTTAGCGGGAGATCCGGGGAGCTGTTTTTT. Translating gives CASSKFSGRSGELFF.

This chain joins TRBV20-1 and TRBJ2-3, with 7 bases aligning to TRBD2. V gave up 3 bases and J gave up 3 bases; unmatched junction bases: 9. Looked up from germline, CDR1 is DFQATT and CDR2 is SNEGSKA (reference sequence). CDR3 length: 15 residues. This CDR3 reads CSASTAGIGTDTQYF. The DNA of the CDR3 is TGCAGTGCTAGCACAGCGGGGATAGGGACAGATACGCAGTATTTT.

This clonotype has only a few counts. The chain links TRBV5-1 to TRBJ2-1; D not resolved. Deletions cut 9 bases from V and 4 bases from J, with 14 bases between. This CDR3 region has 13 residues. The germline V gene encodes CDR1 SGHRS and CDR2 YFSETQ. The CDR3 spells CATSRPQYNEQFF. The CDR3 coding sequence is TGCGCCACCTCCCGCCCCCAATACAATGAGCAGTTCTTC.

This clonotype was counted a few times. The chain recombines TRBV5-1 with TRBJ2-7; 9 bases line up with TRBD1. V shed 4 bases and J 11 bases; nucleotides not matched to a gene: 13. Germline V gene sequence: CDR1 SGHRS, CDR2 YFSETQ. CDR3 length: 14 residues. This CDR3 is CASSTVPGQGVEYF. For the CDR3, the DNA is TGCGCCAGCAGCACGGTCCCGGGACAGGGCGTCGAGTACTTC.

This sequence joins TRBV7-9 and TRBJ2-7, with 9 nucleotides matching TRBD1. Germline loops: CDR1 SEHNR, CDR2 FQNEAQ (reference sequence). The CDR3 has 14 residues. J was trimmed by 7 bases and V by 5 bases; bases with no gene match: 9. DNA for the CDR3: TGTGCCAGCAGCCCCAATCTACAGGGGGCTGAGCAGTACTTC. This codes for CASSPNLQGAEQYF. The whole variable domain, remainder taken from reference TRBV7-9 and TRBJ2-7, is DTGVSQNPRHKITKRGQNVTFRCDPISEHNRLYWYRQTLGQGPEFLTYFQNEAQLEKSRLLSDRFSAERPKGSFSTLEIQRTEQGDSAMYLCASSPNLQGAEQYFGPGTRLTVT.

This clonotype was counted a few times. The V call is TRBV12-3 or TRBV12-4, the J call TRBJ2-7, with D perhaps TRBD2 (6 bases). The CDR3 is 15 residues long. Trimming removed 3 bases from V and 3 bases from J, with 15 bases in between. This chain's CDR3 is CASSFGRDTLYEQYF. CDR3 sequence (DNA): TGTGCCAGCAGTTTCGGGCGGGATACCCTCTACGAGCAGTACTTC.

This clonotype was detected a few times. The V and J genes are TRBV29-1 and TRBJ2-2; TRBD1 matches 7 bases. The CDR3 has 12 residues. Trimming removed 7 bases from V and 5 bases from J; junction bases left unmatched: 4. Germline lookup yields CDR1 SQVTM and CDR2 ANQGSEA. CDR3 residues: CSALTGTGELFF. The CDR3 DNA reads as TGCAGCGCCCTGACAGGGACCGGGGAGCTGTTTTTT.

This chain joins TRBV11-2 and TRBJ2-3; D is unresolved. This CDR3 has 18 residues. V gave up 0 bases and J gave up 9 bases, with 25 bases separating them. The V gene's germline CDR1 is SGHAT and CDR2 FQNNGV. As DNA, the CDR3 is TGTGCCAGCAGCTTAGACGGTGGCGCCACATCCCGGCGTTACACGCAGTATTTT. Protein sequence: CASSLDGGATSRRYTQYF.

This clonotype showed up just a few times. The V gene is TRBV7-9, the J gene TRBJ1-2; tentative D call: TRBD1 (5 bases). The CDR3 consists of 15 residues. CDR1 and CDR2 from the germline V gene are SEHNR and FQNEAQ (reference sequence). Trimming pared 3 bases from V and 4 bases from J, leaving 15 bases between. CDR3 DNA: TGTGCCAGCAGCTTGAGGGGCCGAGAACCCTATGGCTACACCTTC. Residues: CASSLRGREPYGYTF.

This clonotype was seen only a few times. This chain links TRBV5-5 with TRBJ1-2; possibly TRBD1 for D (5 bases). The CDR3 totals 14 residues. V was shortened by 0 bases and J by 4 bases, with 10 bases between the two germline ends. Germline assignment: CDR1 SGHKS and CDR2 YYEKEE (reference sequence). DNA for the CDR3: TGTGCCAGCAGCTTGGCCCCAGGGACCTATGGCTACACCTTC. This gives the protein CASSLAPGTYGYTF.

J is TRBJ2-7 and V is TRBV10-3; 7 bases agree with TRBD1. The junction had 15 bases not matched to a gene; V was cut back by 8 bases and J by 8 bases. Germline values: CDR1 ENHRY, CDR2 SYGVKD. This CDR3 contains 14 residues. This CDR3 is CAIGQGDHLRKQYF. The CDR3 DNA reads as TGTGCCATCGGCCAGGGGGACCACTTGCGCAAGCAGTACTTC.

V usage is TRBV30 and J usage is TRBJ2-7; maybe TRBD2 (5 bases). The V end lost 2 bases, the J end lost 2 bases, and 10 bases lay between the germline ends. Germline values: CDR1 GTSNPN, CDR2 SVGIG (reference sequence). There are 13 residues in the CDR3. CDR3 in DNA: TGTGCCTGGAGTAAGGACTCGGCCTACGAGCAGTACTTC. Translating it yields CAWSKDSAYEQYF.

This chain connects TRBV4-1 to TRBJ2-7; D ambiguous. The germline V gene has CDR1 MGHRA and CDR2 YSYEKL. This CDR3 comprises 15 residues. Trimming shortened V by 1 base and J by 4 bases, and 14 bases separated the two germline ends. The CDR3 sequence: CASSQVPLLRYEQYF. CDR3 bases: TGCGCCAGCAGCCAAGTTCCACTCCTAAGATACGAGCAGTACTTC.